Below, one TCR beta chain is given with its context. Its target is unknown. This record comes from a study of cytomegalovirus exposure and HLA in healthy donors. The study's findings and limits: The study recorded some 160 TCR beta chains that were cytomegalovirus-associated. As was reported, the classifier diagnosed cytomegalovirus status with high specificity and sensitivity. In the 120 or so validation repertoires, 94% of cluster scores exceeded 0, per a later analysis.

Sequenced by immunoSEQ multiplex PCR; TCRdb stores in-frame clones only, minus some. Of under 300,000 clones in the sample, approximately 86% were seen once. Per germline, CDR1 SGHRS and CDR2 YFSETQ. V lost 4 bases and J lost 0; bases outside the gene matches: 5. The CDR3 covers 15 residues. The rearrangement links TRBV5-1 to TRBJ1-2, with 8 bases matching TRBD1. The clonotype was recovered from a woman younger than 35 in good health and CMV-seronegative. Material for sequencing was PBMCs. The chain's CDR3 is CASSPGQGANYGYTF. The CDR3 bases are TGCGCCAGCAGCCCAGGACAGGGAGCTAACTATGGCTACACCTTC.